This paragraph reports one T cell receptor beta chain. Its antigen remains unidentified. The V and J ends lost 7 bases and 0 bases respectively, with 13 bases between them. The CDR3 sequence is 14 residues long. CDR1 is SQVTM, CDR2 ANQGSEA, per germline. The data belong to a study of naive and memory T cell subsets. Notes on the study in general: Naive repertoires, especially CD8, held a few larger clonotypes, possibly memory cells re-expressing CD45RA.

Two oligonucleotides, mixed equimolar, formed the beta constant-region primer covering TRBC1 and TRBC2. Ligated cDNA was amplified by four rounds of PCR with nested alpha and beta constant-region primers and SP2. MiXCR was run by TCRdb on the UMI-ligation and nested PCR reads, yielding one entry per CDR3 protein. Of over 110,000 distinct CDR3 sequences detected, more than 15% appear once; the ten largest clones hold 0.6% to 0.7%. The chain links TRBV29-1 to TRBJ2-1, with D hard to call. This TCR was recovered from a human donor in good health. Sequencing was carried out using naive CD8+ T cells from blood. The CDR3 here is CSAETRNSYNEQFF. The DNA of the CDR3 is TGCAGCGCAGAGACACGAAACTCCTACAATGAGCAGTTCTTC.